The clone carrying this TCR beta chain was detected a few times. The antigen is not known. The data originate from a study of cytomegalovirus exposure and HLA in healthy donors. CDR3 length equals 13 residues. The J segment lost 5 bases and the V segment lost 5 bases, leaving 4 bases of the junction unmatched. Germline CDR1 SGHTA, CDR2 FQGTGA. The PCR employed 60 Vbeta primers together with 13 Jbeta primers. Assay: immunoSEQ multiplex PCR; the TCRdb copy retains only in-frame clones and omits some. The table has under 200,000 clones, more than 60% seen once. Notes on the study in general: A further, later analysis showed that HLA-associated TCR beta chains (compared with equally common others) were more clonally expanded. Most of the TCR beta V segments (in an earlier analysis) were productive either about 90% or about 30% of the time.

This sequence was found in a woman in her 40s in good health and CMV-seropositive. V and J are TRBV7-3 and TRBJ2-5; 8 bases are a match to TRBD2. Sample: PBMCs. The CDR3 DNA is TGTGCCAGCAGCGTCGGGGGGGCCGAGACCCAGTACTTC. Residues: CASSVGGAETQYF.